This is a list of T cell receptor beta chains from one sample in a study of CD8+CD57+ T cells in acquired aplastic anemia. Via MiXCR, TCRdb re-called the reads, giving one row per CDR3 protein. Of some 190,000 distinct CDR3 sequences listed, about 53% are singletons. The sequenced material came from sorted CD4+, CD8+, or CD8+CD57+ T cells (not recorded which) from PBMCs. The receptors derive from a human donor in good health, serving as a control. Each CDR3 is given with its conserved first and last residue. The D gene is left open where the match is weak. Rows may omit the clone size; those that give it use once, few, many or a size class.

TRBV11-2,NA,TRBJ1-6,13,NA,CASSRTRNSPLHF,TGTGCCAGCAGCCGGACACGTAATTCACCCCTCCACTTT
TRBV5-1,NA,TRBJ1-4,14,NA,CASSLEGGGEKLFF,TGCGCCAGCAGCTTGGAGGGGGGCGGGGAAAAACTGTTTTTT
TRBV4-3,many,TRBJ1-4,16,NA,CASSQEPHDSGGKLFF,TGCGCCAGCAGCCAAGAGCCCCACGACTCCGGGGGAAAACTGTTTTTT
TRBV7-2,once,TRBJ1-2,13,NA,CASSPTGGYGNTF,TGTGCCAGCAGCCCCACGGGGGGATATGGAAACACCTTC
TRBV25-1,NA,TRBJ1-6,11,NA,CASSAGGPLHF,TGTGCCAGCAGTGCTGGAGGGCCCCTCCACTTT
TRBV7-2,NA,TRBJ2-5,17,TRBD2,CASITYQRGGRGETQYF,TGTGCCAGCATTACTTACCAGCGGGGGGGCCGTGGAGAGACCCAGTACTTC
TRBV5-1,NA,TRBJ2-1,18,TRBD2,CASSPGRTSGGGYNEQFF,TGCGCCAGCAGCCCGGGCCGGACTAGCGGGGGAGGCTACAATGAGCAGTTCTTC
TRBV7-3,few,TRBJ2-2,16,TRBD2,CASTSPGGSNTGELFF,TGTGCCAGCACTAGTCCGGGGGGATCCAACACCGGGGAGCTGTTTTTT
TRBV29-1,NA,TRBJ2-1,10,NA,CSVGSFEQFF,TGCAGCGTTGGTTCGTTCGAGCAGTTCTTC
TRBV10-3,NA,TRBJ2-7,13,TRBD1,CAITGQGIHEQYF,TGTGCCATCACGGGACAGGGGATCCACGAGCAGTACTTC
TRBV20-1,NA,TRBJ1-5,18,NA,CSAKVRTSGARSDQPQHF,TGCAGTGCTAAAGTCCGGACTAGCGGGGCCCGCTCTGATCAGCCCCAGCATTTT
TRBV20-1,many,TRBJ2-7,13,TRBD1,CSAPGQGVYEQYF,TGCAGTGCACCGGGACAGGGGGTCTACGAGCAGTACTTC
TRBV7-8,NA,TRBJ2-1,15,TRBD2,CASSQASGGANEQFF,TGCGCCAGCAGCCAAGCTAGCGGGGGGGCAAATGAGCAGTTCTTC
TRBV7-9,many,TRBJ1-1,15,NA,CAGSPVGQGKPEAFF,TGTGCCGGCAGCCCCGTGGGGCAGGGGAAACCTGAAGCTTTCTTT
TRBV4-3,NA,TRBJ2-3,17,TRBD2,CASSQELAGASTDTQYF,TGCGCCAGCAGCCAAGAATTAGCGGGGGCTAGCACAGATACGCAGTATTTT
TRBV6-6,NA,TRBJ2-5,13,NA,CASRPPSQETQYF,TGTGCCAGCAGGCCCCCCTCGCAAGAGACCCAGTACTTC
TRBV19,NA,TRBJ2-1,15,NA,CASSVQGSSYNEQFF,TGTGCCAGTAGTGTACAGGGTAGCTCCTACAATGAGCAGTTCTTC
TRBV10-3,NA,TRBJ2-3,19,TRBD2,CAISHGRGASGGATDTQYF,TGTGCCATCAGTCATGGCAGGGGAGCTAGCGGGGGGGCCACAGATACGCAGTATTTT
TRBV20-1,NA,TRBJ1-2,13,NA,CSARVRQGGGYTF,TGCAGTGCTAGAGTGCGGCAGGGTGGAGGCTACACCTTC
TRBV7-9,many,TRBJ2-1,15,TRBD2,CASSDGTSGYNEQFF,TGTGCCAGCTCCGACGGGACTAGCGGATACAATGAGCAGTTCTTC
TRBV2,NA,TRBJ1-4,13,NA,CASSAGTNEKLFF,TGTGCCAGCAGTGCAGGGACTAATGAAAAACTGTTTTTT
TRBV25-1,NA,TRBJ1-5,16,TRBD1,CASSLDRALSNQPQHF,TGTGCCAGCAGTCTCGACAGGGCCCTTAGCAATCAGCCCCAGCATTTT
TRBV10-3,many,TRBJ1-2,13,NA,CAISQDRNYGYTF,TGTGCCATCAGTCAGGACAGAAACTATGGCTACACCTTC
TRBV29-1,NA,TRBJ2-3,12,NA,CSTHGATDTQYF,TGCAGCACCCATGGGGCCACAGATACGCAGTATTTT
TRBV10-3,NA,TRBJ2-5,13,NA,CAIQGGWGETQYF,TGTGCCATCCAGGGGGGGTGGGGGGAGACCCAGTACTTC
TRBV7-2,many,TRBJ1-5,14,NA,CASSQSRVGQPQHF,TGTGCCAGCAGCCAGTCTAGGGTAGGCCAGCCCCAGCATTTT
TRBV7-8,once,TRBJ1-6,14,NA,CASSLSGDNSPLHF,TGTGCCAGCAGCTTGTCAGGGGACAATTCACCCCTCCACTTT
TRBV14,NA,TRBJ1-1,13,TRBD1,CASSQEGGGEAFF,TGTGCCAGCAGCCAAGAAGGAGGGGGCGAAGCTTTCTTT
TRBV2,many,TRBJ2-4,22,NA,CASSEASPLPYGWARAKNIQYF,TGTGCCAGCAGTGAAGCCTCTCCCCTGCCCTATGGCTGGGCGAGAGCCAAAAACATTCAGTACTTC
TRBV20-1,NA,TRBJ2-3,14,NA,CSARTVPSTDTQYF,TGCAGTGCTAGGACGGTTCCTAGCACAGATACGCAGTATTTT
TRBV14,NA,TRBJ2-7,15,TRBD1,CASSPRTGWYYEQYF,TGTGCCAGCAGCCCCCGGACAGGGTGGTACTACGAGCAGTACTTC
TRBV10-3,NA,TRBJ2-1,12,NA,CAIRTSYNEQFF,TGTGCCATCAGGACTAGCTACAATGAGCAGTTCTTC
TRBV4-1,many,TRBJ1-2,16,TRBD1,CASSQERGNRGYGYTF,TGCGCCAGCAGCCAAGAACGAGGAAACAGGGGCTATGGCTACACCTTC
TRBV7-2,NA,TRBJ2-5,14,TRBD2,CASSLGAGGQTQYF,TGTGCCAGCAGCTTAGGAGCGGGGGGCCAGACCCAGTACTTC
TRBV7-2,many,TRBJ2-3,13,NA,CASSLAQVDTQYF,TGTGCCAGCAGCTTAGCTCAGGTCGATACGCAGTATTTT
TRBV9,NA,TRBJ1-6,14,TRBD1,CASSVGTGGSPLHF,TGTGCCAGCAGCGTAGGGACAGGGGGATCACCCCTCCACTTT
TRBV7-2,once,TRBJ1-2,12,NA,CASSLLGAGYTF,TGTGCCAGCAGCTTGTTAGGGGCGGGCTACACCTTC
TRBV19,NA,TRBJ1-5,14,TRBD1,CASTDTGDNQPQHF,TGTGCCAGTACCGACACAGGGGACAATCAGCCCCAGCATTTT
TRBV9,few,TRBJ2-7,12,TRBD2,CASSAGGDEQYF,TGTGCCAGCAGCGCGGGAGGAGACGAGCAGTACTTC
TRBV20-1,NA,TRBJ1-5,12,NA,CSAKGSNQPQHF,TGCAGTGCCAAGGGTAGCAATCAGCCCCAGCATTTT
TRBV10-1,NA,TRBJ2-7,18,TRBD1,CASSAGEVGQGAAYEQYF,TGCGCCAGCAGTGCAGGGGAGGTAGGGCAGGGGGCAGCCTACGAGCAGTACTTC
TRBV6-2/TRBV6-3,many,TRBJ1-2,13,NA,CASSSGTYYGYTF,TGTGCCAGCAGTTCAGGGACCTACTATGGCTACACCTTC
TRBV19,NA,TRBJ1-2,15,TRBD1,CASSLDRGFSSGYTF,TGTGCCAGTAGTCTCGACAGGGGTTTTTCTTCGGGCTACACCTTC
TRBV3-1,many,TRBJ1-5,15,TRBD1,CASSQTDRDSQPQHF,TGTGCCAGCAGCCAAACAGACAGGGATAGTCAGCCCCAGCATTTT
TRBV10-3,NA,TRBJ2-3,15,TRBD1,CAISGDRGITDTQYF,TGTGCCATCAGCGGGGACAGGGGGATCACAGATACGCAGTATTTT
TRBV7-8,NA,TRBJ2-7,16,NA,CASSQDLGGRSYEQYF,TGCGCCAGCAGCCAAGATTTAGGCGGCCGCTCCTACGAGCAGTACTTC
TRBV7-2,NA,TRBJ2-7,13,NA,CASSRDSAYEQYF,TGTGCCAGCAGCCGGGACTCGGCATACGAGCAGTACTTC
TRBV5-4,few,TRBJ2-7,13,TRBD2,CASSKRLAGVWYF,TGTGCCAGCAGCAAACGACTAGCGGGGGTTTGGTACTTC
TRBV29-1,NA,TRBJ2-7,12,NA,CSAWDKSYEQYF,TGCAGCGCGTGGGACAAGTCCTACGAGCAGTACTTC
TRBV15,NA,TRBJ1-6,15,TRBD1,CATSRWGTGNSPLHF,TGTGCCACCAGCAGATGGGGGACAGGTAATTCACCCCTCCACTTT
TRBV20-1,NA,TRBJ1-4,15,NA,CSARDPTASNEKLFF,TGCAGTGCTAGAGACCCGACAGCGTCAAATGAAAAACTGTTTTTT
TRBV10-3,once,TRBJ1-3,13,NA,CAISGGYGNTIYF,TGTGCCATCAGTGGTGGCTATGGAAACACCATATATTTT
TRBV29-1,NA,TRBJ1-4,11,TRBD1,CSVETGQELFF,TGCAGCGTGGAGACAGGGCAAGAACTGTTTTTT
TRBV7-3,few,TRBJ2-2,16,TRBD2,CASSYGGGANTGELFF,TGTGCCAGCAGCTACGGCGGGGGAGCGAACACCGGGGAGCTGTTTTTT
TRBV29-1,NA,TRBJ2-7,13,TRBD1,CSVETGASYEQYF,TGCAGCGTTGAAACAGGGGCCTCCTACGAGCAGTACTTC
TRBV30,NA,TRBJ1-2,15,NA,CAWSQGHSPNYGYTF,TGTGCCTGGAGTCAAGGACACAGCCCTAACTATGGCTACACCTTC
TRBV7-9,NA,TRBJ2-3,15,NA,CASSLSQVGTDARYF,TGTGCCAGCAGCTTGAGTCAGGTTGGCACAGATGCGCGGTATTTT
TRBV29-1,NA,TRBJ1-2,14,TRBD1,CSVEAPSGQYGYTF,TGCAGCGTTGAAGCCCCGTCGGGACAGTATGGCTACACCTTC